This T cell receptor beta chain was documented in a study of T cells in Graves' hyperthyroidism and ophthalmopathy. This clonotype was observed at least ten times. The CDR3 runs to 15 residues. V was clipped by 5 bases and J by 0 bases, with 8 bases between them. CDR1 SGHVS and CDR2 FQNEAQ come from the germline V gene. Regions amplified from RNA transcripts were the TCR beta CDR3 regions. RT-PCR in the first round (using the HTBI primer set) targeted the TCR CDR3. TCRdb ran MiXCR on the multiplex PCR reads and lists one entry per CDR3 protein. The sample records around 420,000 distinct CDR3 sequences, around 16% being singletons.

The chain recombines TRBV7-8 with TRBJ1-6, with unresolved D. This TCR derives from a woman aged 18-29 years with Graves' hyperthyroidism. Sequenced input: blood. The CDR3 protein is CASSRGSSYNSPLHF. In nucleotides, the CDR3 is TGTGCCAGCAGCCGAGGGAGCTCCTATAATTCACCCCTCCACTTT.